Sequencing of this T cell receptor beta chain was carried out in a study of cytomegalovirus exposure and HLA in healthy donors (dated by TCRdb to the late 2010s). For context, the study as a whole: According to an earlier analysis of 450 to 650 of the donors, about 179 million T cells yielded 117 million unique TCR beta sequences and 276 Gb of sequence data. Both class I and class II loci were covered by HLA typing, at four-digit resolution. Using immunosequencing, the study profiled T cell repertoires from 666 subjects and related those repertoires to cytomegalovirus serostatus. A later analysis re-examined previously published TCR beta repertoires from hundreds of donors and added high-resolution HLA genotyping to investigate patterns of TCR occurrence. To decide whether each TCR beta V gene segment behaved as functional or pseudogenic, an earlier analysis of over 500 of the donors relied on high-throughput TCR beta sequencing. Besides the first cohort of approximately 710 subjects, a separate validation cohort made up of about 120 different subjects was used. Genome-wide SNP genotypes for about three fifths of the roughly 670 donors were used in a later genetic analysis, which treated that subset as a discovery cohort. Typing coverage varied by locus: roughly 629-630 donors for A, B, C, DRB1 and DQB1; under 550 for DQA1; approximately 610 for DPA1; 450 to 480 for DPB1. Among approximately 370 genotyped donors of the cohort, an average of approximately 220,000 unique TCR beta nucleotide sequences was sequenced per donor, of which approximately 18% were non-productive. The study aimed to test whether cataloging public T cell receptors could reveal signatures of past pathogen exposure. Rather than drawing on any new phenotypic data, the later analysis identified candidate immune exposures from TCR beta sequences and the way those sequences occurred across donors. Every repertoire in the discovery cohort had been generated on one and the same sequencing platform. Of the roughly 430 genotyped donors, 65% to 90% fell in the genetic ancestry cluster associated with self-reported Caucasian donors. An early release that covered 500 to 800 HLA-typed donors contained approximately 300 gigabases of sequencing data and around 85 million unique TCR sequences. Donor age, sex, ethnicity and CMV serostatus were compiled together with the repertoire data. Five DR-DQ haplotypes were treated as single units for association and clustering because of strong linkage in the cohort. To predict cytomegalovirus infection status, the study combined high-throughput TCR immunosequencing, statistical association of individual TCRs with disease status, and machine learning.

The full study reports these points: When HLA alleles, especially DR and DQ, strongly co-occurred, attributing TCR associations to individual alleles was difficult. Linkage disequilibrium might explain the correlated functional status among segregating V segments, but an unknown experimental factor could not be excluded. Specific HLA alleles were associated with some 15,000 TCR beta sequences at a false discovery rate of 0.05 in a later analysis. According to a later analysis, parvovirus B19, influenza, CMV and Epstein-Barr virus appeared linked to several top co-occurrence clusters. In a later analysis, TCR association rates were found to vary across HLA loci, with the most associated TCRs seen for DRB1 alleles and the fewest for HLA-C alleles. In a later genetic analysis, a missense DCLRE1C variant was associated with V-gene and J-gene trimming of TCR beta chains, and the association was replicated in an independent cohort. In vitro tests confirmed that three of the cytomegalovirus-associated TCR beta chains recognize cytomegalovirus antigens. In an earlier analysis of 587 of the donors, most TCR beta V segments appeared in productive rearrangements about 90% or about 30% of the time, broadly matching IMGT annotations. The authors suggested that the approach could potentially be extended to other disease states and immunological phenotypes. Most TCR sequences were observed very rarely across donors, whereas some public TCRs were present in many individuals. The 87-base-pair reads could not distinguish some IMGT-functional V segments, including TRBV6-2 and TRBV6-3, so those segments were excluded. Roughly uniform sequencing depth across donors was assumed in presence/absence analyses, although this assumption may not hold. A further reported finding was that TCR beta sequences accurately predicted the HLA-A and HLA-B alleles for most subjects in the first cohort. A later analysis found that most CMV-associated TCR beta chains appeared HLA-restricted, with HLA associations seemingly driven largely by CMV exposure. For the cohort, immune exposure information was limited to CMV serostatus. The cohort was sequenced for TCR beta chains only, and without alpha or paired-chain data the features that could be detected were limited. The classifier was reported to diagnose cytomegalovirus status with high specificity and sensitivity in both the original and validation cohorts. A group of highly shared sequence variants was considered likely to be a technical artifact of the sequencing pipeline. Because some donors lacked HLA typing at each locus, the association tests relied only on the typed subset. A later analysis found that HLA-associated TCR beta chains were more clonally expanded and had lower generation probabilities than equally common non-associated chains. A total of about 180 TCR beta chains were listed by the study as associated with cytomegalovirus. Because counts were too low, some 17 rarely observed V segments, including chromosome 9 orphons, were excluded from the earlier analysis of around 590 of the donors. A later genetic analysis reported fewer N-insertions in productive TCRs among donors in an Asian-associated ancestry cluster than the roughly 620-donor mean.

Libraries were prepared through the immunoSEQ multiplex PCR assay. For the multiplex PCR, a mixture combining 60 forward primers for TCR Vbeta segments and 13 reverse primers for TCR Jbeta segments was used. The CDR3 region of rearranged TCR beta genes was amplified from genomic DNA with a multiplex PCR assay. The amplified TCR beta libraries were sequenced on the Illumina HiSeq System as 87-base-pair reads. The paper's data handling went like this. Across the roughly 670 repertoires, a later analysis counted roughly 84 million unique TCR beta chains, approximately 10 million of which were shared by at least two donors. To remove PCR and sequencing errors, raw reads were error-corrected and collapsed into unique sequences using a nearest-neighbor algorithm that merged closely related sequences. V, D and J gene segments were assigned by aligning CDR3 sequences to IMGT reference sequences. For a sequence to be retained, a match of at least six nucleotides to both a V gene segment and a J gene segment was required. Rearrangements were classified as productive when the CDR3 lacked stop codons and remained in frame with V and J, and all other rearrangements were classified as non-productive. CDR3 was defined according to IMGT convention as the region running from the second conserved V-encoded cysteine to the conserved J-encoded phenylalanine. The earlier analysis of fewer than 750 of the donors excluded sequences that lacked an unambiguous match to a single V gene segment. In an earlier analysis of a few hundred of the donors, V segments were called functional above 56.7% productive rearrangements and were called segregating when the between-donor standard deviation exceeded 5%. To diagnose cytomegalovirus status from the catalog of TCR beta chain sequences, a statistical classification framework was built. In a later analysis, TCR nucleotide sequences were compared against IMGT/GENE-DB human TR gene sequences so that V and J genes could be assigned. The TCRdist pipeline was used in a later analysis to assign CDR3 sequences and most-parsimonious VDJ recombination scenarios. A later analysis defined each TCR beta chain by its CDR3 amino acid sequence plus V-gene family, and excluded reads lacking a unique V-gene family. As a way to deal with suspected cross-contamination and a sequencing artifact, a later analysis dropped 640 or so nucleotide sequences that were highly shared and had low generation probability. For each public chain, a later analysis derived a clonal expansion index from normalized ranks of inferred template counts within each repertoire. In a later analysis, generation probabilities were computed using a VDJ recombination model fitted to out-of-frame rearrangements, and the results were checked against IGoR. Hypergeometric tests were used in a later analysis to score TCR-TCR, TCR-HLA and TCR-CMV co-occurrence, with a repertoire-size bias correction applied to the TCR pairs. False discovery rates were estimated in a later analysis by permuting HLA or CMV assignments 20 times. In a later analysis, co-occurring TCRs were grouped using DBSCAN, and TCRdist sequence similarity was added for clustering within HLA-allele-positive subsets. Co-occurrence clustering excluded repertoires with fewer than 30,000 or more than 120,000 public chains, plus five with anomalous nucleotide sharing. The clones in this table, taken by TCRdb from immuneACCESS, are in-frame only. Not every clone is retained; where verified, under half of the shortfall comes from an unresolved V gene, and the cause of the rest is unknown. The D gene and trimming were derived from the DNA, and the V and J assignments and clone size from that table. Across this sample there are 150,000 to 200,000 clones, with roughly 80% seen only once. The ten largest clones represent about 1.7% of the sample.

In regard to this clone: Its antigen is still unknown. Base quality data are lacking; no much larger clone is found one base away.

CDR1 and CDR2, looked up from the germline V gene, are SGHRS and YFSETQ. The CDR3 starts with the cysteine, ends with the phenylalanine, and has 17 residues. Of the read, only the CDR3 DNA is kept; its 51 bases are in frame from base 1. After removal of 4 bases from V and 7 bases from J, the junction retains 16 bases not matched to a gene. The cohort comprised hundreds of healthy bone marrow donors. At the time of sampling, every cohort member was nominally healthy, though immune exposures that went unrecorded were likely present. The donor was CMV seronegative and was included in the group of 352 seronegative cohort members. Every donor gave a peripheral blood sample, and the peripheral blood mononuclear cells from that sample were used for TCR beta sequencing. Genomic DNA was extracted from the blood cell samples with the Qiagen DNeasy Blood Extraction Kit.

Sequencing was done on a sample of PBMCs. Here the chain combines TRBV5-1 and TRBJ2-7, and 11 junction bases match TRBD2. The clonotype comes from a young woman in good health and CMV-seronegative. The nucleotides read TGCGCCAGCAGCCCGCTTAATAGCGGGAGGGCCAAGCTGGAGCAGTACTTC. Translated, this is CASSPLNSGRAKLEQYF.